The rows below give T cell receptor beta chains drawn from one sample of a study of CD8+ T cells in alopecia areata. TCRdb's table, derived via immunoSEQ multiplex PCR, lists solely in-frame clones and lacks some. The sample lists fewer than 150,000 clones; roughly two fifths were seen once. The sequenced sample was CD4+ T cells sorted from blood. These receptor sequences come from a human donor with alopecia areata. The CDR3 runs from the conserved cysteine through the conserved F or W. The order of the fields is V gene, CDR3 length, J gene, D gene, CDR3 protein. D genes are given only for firm matches.

v_call: TRBV11-2
cdr3_length: 14
j_call: TRBJ1-1
d_call: TRBD1
cdr3_aa: CASSLVGQGFAAFF

v_call: TRBV16
cdr3_length: 13
j_call: TRBJ2-1
d_call: -
cdr3_aa: CASSRNRELSTFF

v_call: TRBV20-1
cdr3_length: 10
j_call: TRBJ2-7
d_call: -
cdr3_aa: CSAHAYEQYF

v_call: TRBV6-5
cdr3_length: 12
j_call: TRBJ2-3
d_call: -
cdr3_aa: CASSFDTDTQYF

v_call: TRBV23-1
cdr3_length: 15
j_call: TRBJ2-5
d_call: TRBD1
cdr3_aa: CASDRTGGRQETQYF

v_call: TRBV5-6
cdr3_length: 16
j_call: TRBJ2-1
d_call: -
cdr3_aa: CASTEDPTSSYNEQFF

v_call: TRBV29-1
cdr3_length: 15
j_call: TRBJ2-7
d_call: -
cdr3_aa: CSVEGRSGSFYEQYF

v_call: TRBV30
cdr3_length: 10
j_call: TRBJ1-1
d_call: -
cdr3_aa: CAWSRLEAFF

v_call: TRBV29-1
cdr3_length: 12
j_call: TRBJ2-7
d_call: TRBD1
cdr3_aa: CSVGTGTYEQYF

v_call: TRBV30
cdr3_length: 15
j_call: TRBJ2-3
d_call: -
cdr3_aa: CAWSHWRGSTDTQYF

v_call: TRBV7-2
cdr3_length: 16
j_call: TRBJ2-3
d_call: -
cdr3_aa: CASSLSFAPLADTQYF

v_call: TRBV29-1
cdr3_length: 12
j_call: TRBJ1-1
d_call: -
cdr3_aa: CSGGTGNTEAFF

v_call: TRBV7-3
cdr3_length: 12
j_call: TRBJ2-7
d_call: -
cdr3_aa: CASSSYTGEQYF

v_call: TRBV29-1
cdr3_length: 14
j_call: TRBJ2-7
d_call: TRBD2
cdr3_aa: CSVRTSGRGYEQYF

v_call: TRBV28
cdr3_length: 16
j_call: TRBJ2-1
d_call: TRBD1
cdr3_aa: CASSLPGQGVQNEQFF

v_call: TRBV29-1
cdr3_length: 15
j_call: TRBJ2-2
d_call: -
cdr3_aa: CSVRTQGANTGELFF

v_call: TRBV20-1
cdr3_length: 11
j_call: TRBJ1-1
d_call: -
cdr3_aa: CSARATTEAFF

v_call: TRBV5-6
cdr3_length: 15
j_call: TRBJ2-3
d_call: TRBD2
cdr3_aa: CASSPGPSGSDTQYF

v_call: TRBV20-1
cdr3_length: 10
j_call: TRBJ1-1
d_call: -
cdr3_aa: CSAGGTEAFF

v_call: TRBV29-1
cdr3_length: 13
j_call: TRBJ1-2
d_call: -
cdr3_aa: CSVRGVGVYGYTF

v_call: TRBV27
cdr3_length: 14
j_call: TRBJ1-2
d_call: -
cdr3_aa: CASSFIFGNYGYTF

v_call: TRBV28
cdr3_length: 14
j_call: TRBJ1-1
d_call: -
cdr3_aa: CASSSMYRNTEAFF

v_call: TRBV7-2
cdr3_length: 13
j_call: TRBJ2-5
d_call: TRBD2
cdr3_aa: CASSLAAGVAQYF

v_call: TRBV7-9
cdr3_length: 15
j_call: TRBJ1-2
d_call: -
cdr3_aa: CASSLASTGNYGYTF

v_call: TRBV7-2
cdr3_length: 13
j_call: TRBJ2-7
d_call: -
cdr3_aa: CASSVEYRDEQYF

v_call: TRBV30
cdr3_length: 14
j_call: TRBJ1-2
d_call: -
cdr3_aa: CAWSDPGRPYGYTF

v_call: TRBV7-2
cdr3_length: 14
j_call: TRBJ2-5
d_call: -
cdr3_aa: CASSSFALGETQYF

v_call: TRBV7-2
cdr3_length: 13
j_call: TRBJ1-1
d_call: -
cdr3_aa: CASSFNGAAEAFF

v_call: TRBV7-2
cdr3_length: 15
j_call: TRBJ2-7
d_call: TRBD2
cdr3_aa: CASSRTGTSIGEQYF

v_call: TRBV5-6
cdr3_length: 13
j_call: TRBJ2-6
d_call: -
cdr3_aa: CASSLRGPNVLTF

v_call: TRBV29-1
cdr3_length: 11
j_call: TRBJ2-7
d_call: -
cdr3_aa: CSVGQLYEQYF

v_call: TRBV28
cdr3_length: 15
j_call: TRBJ2-3
d_call: -
cdr3_aa: CASTRPGEETDTQYF

v_call: TRBV28
cdr3_length: 14
j_call: TRBJ2-6
d_call: -
cdr3_aa: CASSWALGANVLTF

v_call: TRBV29-1
cdr3_length: 14
j_call: TRBJ2-1
d_call: -
cdr3_aa: CSVHQGSRYNEQFF

v_call: TRBV29-1
cdr3_length: 13
j_call: TRBJ2-5
d_call: -
cdr3_aa: CSVGGGSQETQYF

v_call: TRBV28
cdr3_length: 15
j_call: TRBJ2-5
d_call: -
cdr3_aa: CASSPGVPRAETQYF

v_call: TRBV29-1
cdr3_length: 15
j_call: TRBJ1-6
d_call: TRBD1
cdr3_aa: CSVPRTGSYNSPLHF